The 11 T cell receptor beta chains reported below all come from one sample, sequenced in a study of OX40 agonist ivuxolimab in advanced cancers. Generated by immunoSEQ multiplex PCR, the TCRdb table keeps only in-frame clones and is missing some. The sample has roughly 70,000 clones; about 87% are singletons. Source: CD4+ or CD8+ T cells sorted from blood, taken in a trial of the OX40 agonist ivuxolimab. The receptors come from an adult with an advanced solid tumor such as melanoma, head and neck, liver or kidney cancer.

J is TRBJ2-3 and V is TRBV10-1, with 7 bases identical to TRBD2. Per the germline V gene, CDR1 is WNHNN and CDR2 is SYGVQD (reference sequence). The trim removed 0 bases at V and 0 bases at J, leaving 6 bases unmatched. The CDR3 extends over 17 amino acids. The CDR3 reads CASSESPPGGSTDTQYF. CDR3 nucleotides: TGCGCCAGCAGTGAGTCCCCTCCGGGGGGAAGCACAGATACGCAGTATTTT.

The chain couples TRBV5-5 to TRBJ1-5; the match to TRBD1 covers 8 bases. The germline V gene encodes CDR1 SGHKS and CDR2 YYEKEE (reference sequence). Trimming at V came to 4 bases and at J to 9 bases, leaving 6 bases not matched to a gene. CDR3 length: 13 amino acids. The DNA of the CDR3 is TGTGCCAGCAGCAGAGACAGGGGTGGGCCCCAGCATTTT. Encoded protein: CASSRDRGGPQHF.

J is TRBJ2-1 and V is TRBV28, with TRBD2 identical over 9 bases. Germline CDR1 reads MDHEN; CDR2 reads SYDVKM. Unmatched junction bases numbered 2, after V lost 6 bases and J lost 5 bases. The CDR3 is 13 amino acids. The CDR3 nucleotides read TGTGCCAGCAGGACTAGCGGAAACAATGAGCAGTTCTTC. Protein product: CASRTSGNNEQFF.

This chain links TRBV6-5 with TRBJ2-7; the match to TRBD1 covers 7 bases. This CDR3 region has 14 residues. CDR1 MNHEY and CDR2 SVGAGI come from the germline V gene. Trimming removed 8 bases from V and 3 bases from J; junction bases left unmatched: 10. Written as DNA, the CDR3 is TGTGCCAGCTACCCGACAGGGCCGATCTACGAGCAGTACTTC. Its translation is CASYPTGPIYEQYF.

The chain recombines TRBV6-4 with TRBJ2-1, with D unresolved. The germline V gene has CDR1 MRHNA and CDR2 SNTAGT. V was shortened by 5 bases and J by 0 bases, with 8 bases between the two germline ends. The CDR3 length is 14 residues. CDR3 sequence reads: CASSQTASYNEQFF. The CDR3 DNA reads as TGTGCCAGCAGTCAAACAGCCTCCTACAATGAGCAGTTCTTC.

The genes are TRBV5-1 and TRBJ2-5; D possibly matches TRBD1 or TRBD2 (6 bases each). CDR1 is SGHRS and CDR2 is YFSETQ in the germline V gene. The CDR3 covers 14 residues. V lost 0 bases and J 5 bases, leaving 11 bases between the germline ends. CDR3 DNA: TGCGCCAGCAGCTTGGAGGGGGGAGCGGAGACCCAGTACTTC. Translating it yields CASSLEGGAETQYF. The whole variable domain, remainder taken from reference TRBV5-1 and TRBJ2-5, is KAGVTQTPRYLIKTRGQQVTLSCSPISGHRSVSWYQQTPGQGLQFLFEYFSETQRNKGNFPGRFSGRQFSNSRSEMNVSTLELGDSALYLCASSLEGGAETQYFGPGTRLLVL.

This rearrangement joins TRBV28 to TRBJ2-3, with TRBD1 matching 10 bases. Germline assignment: CDR1 MDHEN and CDR2 SYDVKM. The CDR3 has 13 amino acids. Trimming at V came to 3 bases and at J to 10 bases, leaving 4 bases not matched to a gene. This chain's CDR3 is CASSFSGTGAQYF. As DNA, the CDR3 is TGTGCCAGCAGTTTTTCGGGGACAGGGGCGCAGTATTTT.

This clone was seen a few times. CDR3 sequence reads: CASSKWYRTQGYTF. The CDR3 nucleotides are TGTGCCAGCAGCAAATGGTACAGAACTCAAGGCTACACCTTC. V is TRBV21-1 and J is TRBJ1-2; the D call in the table, TRBD1, was not verified against the DNA. TRBV21-1 is marked as a pseudogene. This CDR3 is built from 14 residues.

The chain couples TRBV30 to TRBJ2-2; TRBD1 might be the D (5 bases). Germline CDR1 reads GTSNPN; CDR2 reads SVGIG (reference sequence). This CDR3 has 15 residues. Trimming took 0 bases from V and 1 from J, leaving 9 bases between them. CDR3 nucleotide sequence: TGTGCCTGGAGTGTAGGGCAGGGGAACACCGGGGAGCTGTTTTTT. The encoded protein is CAWSVGQGNTGELFF.

The rearrangement joins TRBV7-9 to TRBJ2-3; D gene uncertain. Germline V CDR1 and CDR2: SEHNR, FQNEAQ (reference sequence). The CDR3 has 12 residues. V lost 1 base and J lost 10, with 9 bases in between. The CDR3 spells CASSLEGFAQYF. The CDR3 DNA follows: TGTGCCAGCAGCTTAGAAGGCTTTGCGCAGTATTTT.

This rearrangement joins TRBV15 to TRBJ1-5, with 8 positions matching TRBD1. From germline, CDR1 is LNHNV and CDR2 YYDKDF (reference sequence). Trimming took 4 bases from V and 6 from J; bases not matched to a gene: 5. This CDR3 spans 14 amino acids. The CDR3 DNA sequence: TGTGCCACCAGCATGGACAGGGCCGCTCAGCCCCAGCATTTT. Encoded protein: CATSMDRAAQPQHF.